What follows are 9 T cell receptor beta chains derived from one specimen sequenced in a study of T cell responses to AZD1222 COVID-19 vaccine. Repertoires were generated with immunoSEQ multiplex PCR, while TCRdb's copy carries only in-frame clones and drops some. The sample yields approximately 77,000 clones, just over 90% seen once. Sample: peripheral blood, taken on day 0 of MenACWY control vaccination. These receptors came from an adult in good health.

The V and J genes are TRBV6-2 or TRBV6-3 and TRBJ2-1; the match to TRBD2 covers 12 bases. The CDR3 runs to 19 residues. V shed 6 bases, J shed 4 bases, and the junction held 16 bases outside the gene matches. Germline values: CDR1 MNHEY, CDR2 SVGEGT. This CDR3 reads CASSDSTSGGLGSYNEQFF. In nucleotides, the CDR3 is TGTGCCAGCAGCGACTCGACTAGCGGGGGCCTCGGGTCTTACAATGAGCAGTTCTTC.

V gene TRBV9 combines with J gene TRBJ1-2; D might be TRBD1 (5 bases). The CDR3 has 13 amino acids. Germline CDR1 and CDR2: SGDLS and YYNGEE. Trimming pared 0 bases from V and 2 bases from J, leaving 5 bases between. The CDR3 DNA is TGTGCCAGCAGCGTAGGACAGAACTATGGCTACACCTTC. Translated: CASSVGQNYGYTF.

V is TRBV19 and J is TRBJ2-1; TRBD1 matches 7 bases. J gave up 2 bases and V 5 bases, and 9 bases lay outside the gene matches. This CDR3 contains 16 residues. Looked up from germline, CDR1 is LNHDA and CDR2 is SQIVND (reference sequence). CDR3 region: CASSVQQGFAYNEQFF. CDR3 nucleotides: TGTGCCAGTAGTGTTCAACAGGGGTTCGCCTACAATGAGCAGTTCTTC. Variable domain in full (rest from reference TRBV19 and TRBJ2-1): DGGITQSPKYLFRKEGQNVTLSCEQNLNHDAMYWYRQDPGQGLRLIYYSQIVNDFQKGDIAEGYSVSREKKESFPLTVTSAQKNPTAFYLCASSVQQGFAYNEQFFGPGTRLTVL.

This clone has only a few counts. The chain combines TRBV6-2 or TRBV6-3 with TRBJ1-5; tentative D call: TRBD1 (5 bases). Trimming took 4 bases from V and 4 from J, leaving 11 bases between them. The CDR3 is 14 residues long. Germline V CDR1 and CDR2: MNHEY, SVGEGT. The CDR3 loop is CASSSSGQNQPQHF. The CDR3 nucleotides are TGTGCCAGCAGTTCGTCAGGGCAGAATCAGCCCCAGCATTTT.

The rearrangement links TRBV29-1 to TRBJ2-2; 9 nucleotides line up with TRBD2. From germline, CDR1 is SQVTM and CDR2 ANQGSEA. The CDR3 runs to 15 residues. V trimming: 4 bases; J trimming: 1 base; junction bases outside the gene matches: 4. Here the CDR3 reads CSVGSLAGNTGELFF. For the CDR3, the DNA is TGCAGCGTTGGATCACTAGCGGGGAACACCGGGGAGCTGTTTTTT.

V and J are TRBV5-8 and TRBJ1-2; TRBD1 matches at 9 bases. This CDR3 spans 15 amino acids. Per the germline V gene, CDR1 is SGHTS and CDR2 is YDEGEE. V lost 3 bases and J lost 3; bases outside the gene matches: 6. The CDR3 protein is CASSSTGTGYYGYTF. The CDR3, as DNA: TGTGCCAGCAGCTCAACCGGGACAGGGTACTATGGCTACACCTTC.

This chain links TRBV5-5 with TRBJ2-7; 8 bases are shared with TRBD2. Germline CDR1 SGHKS, CDR2 YYEKEE (reference sequence). V lost 5 bases to trimming and J lost 0 bases; unmatched junction nucleotides: 4. CDR3 length equals 14 residues. CDR3: CASRVSGASYEQYF. Written as DNA, the CDR3 is TGTGCCAGCAGAGTTAGCGGGGCCTCCTACGAGCAGTACTTC.

The chain has TRBV15 and TRBJ2-7; D remains unclear. Between the trimmed V and J ends, which lost 1 base and 2 bases, there was a span of 9 bases. There are 14 residues in the CDR3. Per the germline V gene, CDR1 is LNHNV and CDR2 is YYDKDF (reference sequence). CDR3 in amino acids: CATSRVAGTYEQYF. The CDR3 bases are TGTGCCACCAGCAGAGTGGCAGGAACCTACGAGCAGTACTTC.

The chain links TRBV7-2 to TRBJ2-7; D remains unclear. CDR1 and CDR2 from the germline V gene are SGHTA and FQGNSA. The CDR3 has 11 amino acids. Trimming cost V 3 bases and J 6 bases, with 6 bases left between them. CDR3 sequence: CASSLVVEQYF. The DNA of the CDR3 is TGTGCCAGCAGCTTGGTAGTCGAGCAGTACTTC.